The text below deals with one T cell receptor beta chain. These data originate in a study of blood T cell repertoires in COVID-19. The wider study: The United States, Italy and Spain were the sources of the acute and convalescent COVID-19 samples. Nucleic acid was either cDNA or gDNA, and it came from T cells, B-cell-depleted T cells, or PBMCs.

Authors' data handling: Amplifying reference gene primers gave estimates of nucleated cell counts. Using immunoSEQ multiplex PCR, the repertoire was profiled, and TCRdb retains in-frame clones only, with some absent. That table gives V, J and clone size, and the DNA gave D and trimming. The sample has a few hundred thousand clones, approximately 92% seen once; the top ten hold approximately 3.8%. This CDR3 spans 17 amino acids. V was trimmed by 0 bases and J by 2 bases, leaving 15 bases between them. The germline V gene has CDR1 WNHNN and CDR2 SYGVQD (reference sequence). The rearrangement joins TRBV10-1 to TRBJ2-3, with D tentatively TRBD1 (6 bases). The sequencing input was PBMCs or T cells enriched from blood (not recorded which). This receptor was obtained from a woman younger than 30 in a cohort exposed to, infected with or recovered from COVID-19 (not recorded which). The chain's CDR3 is CASSESDRRGNTDTQYF. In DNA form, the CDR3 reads TGCGCCAGCAGTGAGTCCGACAGAAGGGGGAACACAGATACGCAGTATTTT.